This section outlines one T cell receptor beta chain sequence together with its context. Its antigen is undetermined. UMI-labeled 5' RACE was used, and it produced the TCR beta libraries. In the authors' workflow: TCR beta libraries each contained about 2,600 to 20,000 functional CDR3 beta clonotypes. For each CDR3 protein, TCRdb gives one entry from its re-call of the 5' RACE reads, without DNA. In this record, the V and J calls reflect TCRdb's handling and not the investigators' own analysis. The sample data list about 10,000 distinct CDR3 sequences. This entry is derived from a study of human CD8 memory T cell subsets. Per germline, CDR1 SNHLY and CDR2 FYNNEI. CDR3 length: 18 amino acids. The authors identified stem-like memory CD8+ T cells (TSTEM) as CCR7+ PD-1- TIGIT-. RNA originated from duplicate vials containing some 150,000 sorted CD8+ T cells per subset. General study points: Diversity, measured as normalized Shannon-Wiener diversity, was similarly high in stem-like memory and precursor exhausted T cells. Effector memory cells did not share this.

Sequencing was performed on CD8+ stem-like memory T cells (TSCM and TCM) sorted from PBMCs. The subset denotes: stem-like memory CD8 T cells (TSTEM), CCR7+ PD-1- TIGIT-. The chain carries TRBV2 and TRBJ2-5; TCRdb's D gene call, TRBD2, goes unchecked for lack of DNA. The source is a human donor in good health. This CDR3 is CASSDKGRAGRSQETQYF.